The next 17 T cell receptor beta chains were all read from a single sample in a study of T cell repertoires in cytomegalovirus infection. These receptors have no identified antigens. One entry per CDR3 protein, called by TCRdb with MiXCR from the reads. Seen here are 450,000 to 600,000 distinct CDR3 sequences, about 33% observed once, and the top ten hold 17%. Here the sequenced sample was cultured PBMCs, taken from culture after CMV antigen stimulation. These receptor sequences come from a human donor in good health (CMV status not recorded). Some clones in this sample may be carry-over from other donors' samples.

This clonotype has more than one count but fewer than ten. The chain employs TRBV12-3 or TRBV12-4 and TRBJ2-7, with 14 bases lining up with TRBD2. V lost 5 bases and J lost 3; bases outside the gene matches: 9. This CDR3 has 17 residues. The DNA for the CDR3 is TGTGCCAGCAGTCCCCGTTGGGGACTAGCGGGGGACTACGAGCAGTACTTC. This translates into CASSPRWGLAGDYEQYF.

This clonotype was observed many times. The chain has TRBV7-2 and TRBJ2-1, with no clear D. The V end lost 4 bases, the J end lost 3 bases, and 13 bases lay between the germline ends. The CDR3 is 15 residues long. Germline CDR1 SGHTA, CDR2 FQGNSA. CDR3: CASSSTRTGYNEQFF. The CDR3 nucleotides read TGTGCCAGCAGCTCGACTCGAACGGGCTACAATGAGCAGTTCTTC.

There are many counts of this clonotype. The J gene is TRBJ1-1, the V gene TRBV7-9, with D perhaps matching TRBD1 (6 bases). This CDR3 comprises 13 residues. Looked up from germline, CDR1 is SEHNR and CDR2 is FQNEAQ (reference sequence). V dropped 5 bases and J dropped 5 bases, with 12 bases sitting between them. The CDR3: CASSAQGMTEAFF. CDR3 nucleotides: TGTGCCAGCAGCGCACAGGGTATGACTGAAGCTTTCTTT.

This clonotype occurred many times. V usage is TRBV7-2 and J usage is TRBJ2-1; maybe TRBD2 (7 bases). CDR1 and CDR2 (germline): SGHTA, FQGNSA. This CDR3 comprises 17 residues. The V and J ends lost 1 base and 4 bases respectively, with 17 bases between them. The CDR3 DNA is TGTGCCAGCAGCTTAGGGTTAGGGGGGGGACGGTACAATGAGCAGTTCTTC. Translated: CASSLGLGGGRYNEQFF.

V usage is TRBV12-3 or TRBV12-4 and J usage is TRBJ2-7, with D perhaps matching TRBD1 (6 bases). Trimming took off 6 bases at V and 0 bases at J, with 15 bases between the two ends. The CDR3 contains 15 residues. The CDR3 spells CASRYDRLSSYEQYF. The CDR3 DNA follows: TGTGCCAGCAGATATGACAGGTTGAGCTCCTACGAGCAGTACTTC.

V is TRBV7-2 and J is TRBJ2-3, with 14 bases matching TRBD2. The germline V gene has CDR1 SGHTA and CDR2 FQGNSA. CDR3 length equals 17 residues. V was pared by 3 bases and J by 4 bases, with 6 bases of the junction left unmatched. Here the CDR3 DNA reads TGTGCCAGCAGCTTCGCCTCGACTAGCGGGAGGGCAGATACGCAGTATTTT. Residues: CASSFASTSGRADTQYF.

The genes are TRBV15 and TRBJ2-1; unclear D gene. CDR3 length equals 13 residues. Germline CDR1 LNHNV, CDR2 YYDKDF (reference sequence). Deletions cut 8 bases from V and 4 bases from J, with 12 bases between. CDR3 residues: CATWGSIYNEQFF. DNA for the CDR3: TGTGCCACCTGGGGATCTATTTACAATGAGCAGTTCTTC.

Note on this clonotype: At one boundary the junction diverges from the germline segment, which might be a read error. The CDR3: CASSPRQGSPWAF. The CDR3, as DNA: TGTGCCAGCAGCCCCCGACAGGGGAGTCCTTGGGCCTTC. V usage is TRBV3-1 and J usage is TRBJ1-2; 8 bases match TRBD1. Germline CDR1 and CDR2: LGHDT and YNNKEL (reference sequence). CDR3 length: 13 residues.

This clonotype was counted a few times. This chain links TRBV27 with TRBJ2-1; perhaps D is TRBD1 or TRBD2 (6 bases each). V gave up 2 bases and J gave up 12 bases, with 17 bases separating them. The germline V gene encodes CDR1 MNHEY and CDR2 SMNVEV (reference sequence). The length of the CDR3 is 14 residues. CDR3 in DNA: TGTGCCAGCAGTTTACACGGGCCCAGGGGAGGGCAGTTCTTC. It codes for CASSLHGPRGGQFF.

The V and J genes are TRBV7-2 and TRBJ2-2; D is unclear. The CDR3 length is 16 residues. Trimming shortened V by 3 bases and J by 1 base, and 12 bases separated the two germline ends. Germline V CDR1 and CDR2: SGHTA, FQGNSA. CDR3 in amino acids: CASSFISLGNTGELFF. The CDR3 DNA reads as TGTGCCAGCAGCTTTATATCTCTGGGGAACACCGGGGAGCTGTTTTTT. The entire variable domain, with the rest obtained from reference TRBV7-2 and TRBJ2-2, is as follows: GAGVSQSPSNKVTEKGKDVELRCDPISGHTALYWYRQSLGQGLEFLIYFQGNSAPDKSGLPSDRFSAERTGGSVSTLTIQRTQQEDSAVYLCASSFISLGNTGELFFGEGSRLTVL.

This clonotype showed up just a few times. This chain joins TRBV7-8 and TRBJ1-2; D not resolved. The CDR3 has 13 residues. Germline-derived CDR1 and CDR2 are SGHVS and FQNEAQ. With 5 bases removed from V and 5 bases from J, the gap between germline ends came to 12 bases. The CDR3 reads CASSVGTDYGYTF. In nucleotides, the CDR3 is TGTGCCAGCAGCGTAGGAACAGATTATGGCTACACCTTC.

This chain connects TRBV11-3 to TRBJ2-1, with TRBD2 matching 9 bases. This CDR3 comprises 14 residues. J was trimmed by 4 bases and V by 8 bases; bases with no gene match: 6. Germline CDR1 is SGHNT and CDR2 is YENEEA. The CDR3 loop reads CASLGGGGYNEQFF. The CDR3 DNA reads TGTGCCAGCCTTGGCGGGGGGGGGTACAATGAGCAGTTCTTC.

The J gene is TRBJ2-2, the V gene TRBV4-1, with 12 bases matching TRBD2. The CDR3 covers 20 residues. CDR1 and CDR2 from the germline V gene are MGHRA and YSYEKL. Losses at the gene ends were 1 base for V and 4 bases for J; bases not matched to a gene: 13. The CDR3 loop reads CASSQAATSGRGRFTGELFF. The CDR3 bases are TGCGCCAGCAGCCAAGCTGCGACTAGCGGGAGAGGACGGTTCACCGGGGAGCTGTTTTTT.

The V and J genes are TRBV9 and TRBJ2-3; TRBD2 aligns across 9 bases. This CDR3 is 17 amino acids long. Germline-derived CDR1 and CDR2 are SGDLS and YYNGEE. The trim removed 4 bases at V and 1 base at J, leaving 10 bases unmatched. CDR3 coding DNA: TGTGCCAGCAGCTCTTATAGCGGGAGCAGGGGCACAGATACGCAGTATTTT. Encoded protein: CASSSYSGSRGTDTQYF.

This clonotype was counted only a few times. The chain has TRBV12-3 or TRBV12-4 and TRBJ2-5, with no clear D. V lost 1 base and J 5 bases, leaving 5 bases between the germline ends. CDR3 length: 12 residues. CDR3 sequence (DNA): TGTGCCAGCAGTTTAGGTTATGAGACCCAGTACTTC. It is translated as CASSLGYETQYF.

The V call is TRBV6-2 or TRBV6-3, the J call TRBJ2-5; no definite D call. Germline CDR1 and CDR2: MNHEY and SVGEGT. This CDR3 is 17 amino acids long. Trimming took 0 bases from V and 1 from J, leaving 15 bases between them. The CDR3 reads CASSYSRALAGQETQYF. The CDR3 region has the DNA TGTGCCAGCAGTTACTCCCGGGCCCTGGCTGGCCAAGAGACCCAGTACTTC.

This clonotype came up a few times. The chain uses TRBV7-2 and TRBJ2-5; possible D gene TRBD2, 7 bases. The CDR3 runs 14 residues. V lost 5 bases to trimming and J lost 2 bases, with 12 bases between them. Germline-derived CDR1 and CDR2 are SGHTA and FQGNSA. The CDR3 region is CASSGRGGQETQYF. The CDR3 DNA reads TGTGCCAGCAGCGGGAGGGGGGGGCAAGAGACCCAGTACTTC.